The rows below give T cell receptor beta chains drawn from one sample of a study of identical twins. In TCRdb, the 5' RACE reads were re-called with MiXCR into one record per CDR3 protein. The sample holds around 250,000 distinct CDR3 sequences, roughly 7% seen once. This sample also belongs to another study, concerning yellow fever vaccine responses in identical twins.

Material for sequencing was memory (CD45RO+) T cells sorted from blood. These receptors all stem from a woman between 18 and 29 years old in good health. The CDR3 runs from the conserved cysteine through the conserved F or W. Some rows mark clone size as missing; the rest say once, few, many or name a class of expanded clone.

J | size | V | CDR3
TRBJ1-5 | few | TRBV5-1 | CASSLAPGGSNQPQHF
TRBJ1-4 | - | TRBV6-2/TRBV6-3 | CASSYSAWGPREKLFF
TRBJ2-5 | few | TRBV6-5 | CASSYYNEVETQYF
TRBJ2-6 | - | TRBV20-1 | CSARVNRYHSGANVLTF
TRBJ2-7 | many | TRBV20-1 | CSAKGDREAEQYF
TRBJ2-5 | many | TRBV7-7 | CASSQISGSQETQYF
TRBJ2-3 | - | TRBV20-1 | CSAQLRTDTQYF
TRBJ2-1 | - | TRBV12-5 | CASGFGSGIKQFF
TRBJ2-5 | many | TRBV5-1 | CASSLVGSLQETQYF
TRBJ2-5 | - | TRBV6-1 | CASSRGREGWTQYF
TRBJ1-1 | few | TRBV6-1 | CASTMDRLNTEAFF
TRBJ1-2 | - | TRBV15 | CATSRAGTGFLGYTF
TRBJ1-2 | - | TRBV28 | CASSSSLGYTF
TRBJ2-1 | - | TRBV15 | CATSSQRGPYNEQFF
TRBJ2-2 | many | TRBV6-1 | CASSVANTGELFF
TRBJ2-5 | many | TRBV29-1 | CSVGDRVWANQETQYF
TRBJ1-1 | many | TRBV5-6 | CASSLLMSGGSTEAFF
TRBJ2-1 | many | TRBV5-1 | CASSPGTSGRNEQFF
TRBJ1-2 | few | TRBV20-1 | CSARTVLANYGYTF
TRBJ2-6 | - | TRBV12-3/TRBV12-4 | CASSLEGTEPFGANVLTF
TRBJ1-2 | few | TRBV7-6 | CASSPGIDGRGYTF
TRBJ2-5 | many | TRBV21-1 | CASSEAAQETQYF
TRBJ2-1 | - | TRBV2 | CASSERRVKFF
TRBJ2-1 | few | TRBV28 | CASSFPNEQFF
TRBJ2-5 | - | TRBV7-6 | CASSLGGGGIGETQYF
TRBJ2-1 | many | TRBV24-1 | CATSDLRQPNEQFF
TRBJ2-1 | - | TRBV24-1 | CATSGLDEQFF
TRBJ1-1 | - | TRBV6-1 | CASSKQGAGLNTEAFF
TRBJ2-3 | many | TRBV7-2 | CASSLAQNRVTDTQYF
TRBJ1-1 | few | TRBV6-4 | CASKVDGNTEAFF
TRBJ2-3 | - | TRBV20-1 | CSAPKGLSTDTQYF
TRBJ2-7 | many | TRBV28 | CASRTLAGGSREQYF
TRBJ2-3 | many | TRBV7-2 | CASSLGWGTDTQYF
TRBJ2-5 | - | TRBV24-1 | CATSAPGAGGTQYF
TRBJ2-7 | few | TRBV11-2 | CASSLGLSSYEQYF
TRBJ2-1 | - | TRBV11-2 | CASSSNSNEQFF
TRBJ1-1 | - | TRBV28 | CASSRPLNTEAFF
TRBJ2-1 | many | TRBV5-1 | CASSFGLAGVNEQFF
TRBJ2-1 | - | TRBV27 | CASTPGLAGGKEQFF
TRBJ2-1 | many | TRBV2 | CASRKDLSSYNEQFF
TRBJ2-3 | many | TRBV6-2/TRBV6-3 | CASSFSGRRDTQYF
TRBJ2-1 | - | TRBV7-3 | CASSPQGSDEQFF
TRBJ1-1 | - | TRBV19 | CASSIRLIAFF
TRBJ2-2 | many | TRBV18 | CASSPIAQYTGELFF
TRBJ2-1 | few | TRBV29-1 | CSVEASAREQFF
TRBJ2-4 | many | TRBV10-3 | CAISGTGGLGAKNIQYF
TRBJ1-1 | many | TRBV6-1 | CASSKGVFTEAFF